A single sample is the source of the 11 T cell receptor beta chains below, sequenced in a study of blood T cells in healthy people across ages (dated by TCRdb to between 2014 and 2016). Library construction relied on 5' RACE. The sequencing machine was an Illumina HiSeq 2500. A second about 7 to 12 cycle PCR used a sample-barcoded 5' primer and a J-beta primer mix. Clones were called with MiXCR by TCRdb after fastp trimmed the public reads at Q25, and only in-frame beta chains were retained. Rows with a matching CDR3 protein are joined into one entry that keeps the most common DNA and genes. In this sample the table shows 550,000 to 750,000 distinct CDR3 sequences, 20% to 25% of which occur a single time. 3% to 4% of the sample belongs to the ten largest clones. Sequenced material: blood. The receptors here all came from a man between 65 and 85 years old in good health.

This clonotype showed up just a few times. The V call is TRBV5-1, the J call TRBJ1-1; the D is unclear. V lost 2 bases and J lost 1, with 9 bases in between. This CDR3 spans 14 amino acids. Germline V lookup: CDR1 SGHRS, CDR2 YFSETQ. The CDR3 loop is CASSLWTENTEAFF. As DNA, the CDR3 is TGCGCCAGCAGCTTATGGACGGAGAACACTGAAGCTTTCTTT.

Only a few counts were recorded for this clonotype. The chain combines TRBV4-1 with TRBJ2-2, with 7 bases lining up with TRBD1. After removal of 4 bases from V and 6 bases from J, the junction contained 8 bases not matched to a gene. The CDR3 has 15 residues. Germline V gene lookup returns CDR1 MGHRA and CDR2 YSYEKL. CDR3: CASSLADRDSGELFF. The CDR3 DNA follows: TGCGCCAGCAGCCTTGCCGACAGGGATTCCGGGGAGCTGTTTTTT.

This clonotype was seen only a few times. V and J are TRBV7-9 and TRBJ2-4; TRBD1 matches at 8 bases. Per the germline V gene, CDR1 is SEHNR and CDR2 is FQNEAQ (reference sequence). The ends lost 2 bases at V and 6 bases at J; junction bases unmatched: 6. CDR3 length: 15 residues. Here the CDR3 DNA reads TGTGCCAGCAGCTTATTGGGGGACAGGCCAAACATTCAGTACTTC. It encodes CASSLLGDRPNIQYF.

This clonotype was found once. CDR3 in amino acids: CASSSKTGFSTDTQYF. CDR3 sequence (DNA): TGTGCCAGCAGCTCGAAGACAGGGTTTAGCACAGATACGCAGTATTTT. The chain employs TRBV5-6 and TRBJ2-3; 7 positions agree with TRBD1. The CDR3 totals 16 residues. Trimming cost V 3 bases and J 0 bases; bases outside gene matches: 7. Germline assignment: CDR1 SGHDT and CDR2 YYEEEE.

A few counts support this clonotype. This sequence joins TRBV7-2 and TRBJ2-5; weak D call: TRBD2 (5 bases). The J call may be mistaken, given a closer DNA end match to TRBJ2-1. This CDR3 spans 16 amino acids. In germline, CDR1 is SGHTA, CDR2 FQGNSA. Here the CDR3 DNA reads TGTGCCAGCAGCCCGGACTCACGAATCGGATACAATGAGCAGTTCTTC. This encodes CASSPDSRIGYNEQFF.

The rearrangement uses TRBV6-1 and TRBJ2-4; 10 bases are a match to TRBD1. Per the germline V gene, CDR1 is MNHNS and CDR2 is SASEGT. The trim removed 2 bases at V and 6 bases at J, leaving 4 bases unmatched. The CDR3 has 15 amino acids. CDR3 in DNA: TGTGCCAGCAGTGAACCCGGACAGGGGGGAAACATTCAGTACTTC. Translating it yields CASSEPGQGGNIQYF.

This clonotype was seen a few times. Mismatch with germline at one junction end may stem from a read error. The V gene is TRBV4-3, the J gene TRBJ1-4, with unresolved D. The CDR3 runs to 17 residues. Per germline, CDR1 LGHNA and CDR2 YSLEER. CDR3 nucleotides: TGCGCCAGCAGCCAAGGGTGGACCGATGGGTTGAATGAAAAACCGTTTTTT. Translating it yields CASSQGWTDGLNEKPFF.

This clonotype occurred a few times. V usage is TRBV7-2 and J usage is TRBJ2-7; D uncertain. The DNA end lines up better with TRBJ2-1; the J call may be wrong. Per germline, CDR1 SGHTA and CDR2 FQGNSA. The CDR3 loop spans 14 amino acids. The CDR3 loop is CASSLVPSTGRQFF. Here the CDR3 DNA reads TGTGCCAGCAGCTTAGTGCCGTCAACTGGAAGGCAGTTCTTC.

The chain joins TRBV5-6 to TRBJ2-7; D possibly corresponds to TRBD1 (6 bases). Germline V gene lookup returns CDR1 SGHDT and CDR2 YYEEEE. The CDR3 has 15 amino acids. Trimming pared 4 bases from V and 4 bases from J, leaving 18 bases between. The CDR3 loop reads CASSERGGAVYEQYF. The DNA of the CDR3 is TGTGCCAGCAGCGAACGAGGGGGAGCGGTTTACGAGCAGTACTTC. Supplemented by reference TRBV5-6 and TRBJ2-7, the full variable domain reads DAGVTQSPTHLIKTRGQQVTLRCSPKSGHDTVSWYQQALGQGPQFIFQYYEEEERQRGNFPDRFSGHQFPNYSSELNVNALLLGDSALYLCASSERGGAVYEQYFGPGTRLTVT.

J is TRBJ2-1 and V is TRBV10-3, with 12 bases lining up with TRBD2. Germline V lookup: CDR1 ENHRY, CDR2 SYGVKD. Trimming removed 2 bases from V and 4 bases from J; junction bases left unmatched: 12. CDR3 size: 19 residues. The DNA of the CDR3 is TGTGCCATCAGTGAGGGTACTAGCGGGGGGTACCAATTATACAATGAGCAGTTCTTC. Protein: CAISEGTSGGYQLYNEQFF.

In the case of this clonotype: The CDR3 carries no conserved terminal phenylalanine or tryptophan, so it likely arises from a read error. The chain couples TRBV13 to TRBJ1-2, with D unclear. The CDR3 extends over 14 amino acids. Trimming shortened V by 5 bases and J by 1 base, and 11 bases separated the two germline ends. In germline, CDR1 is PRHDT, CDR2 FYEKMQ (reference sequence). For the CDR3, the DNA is TGTGCCAGCAGCCGTCGGGCGGTTAACTATGGCTACACCATC. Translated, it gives CASSRRAVNYGYTI.